This section outlines one TCR beta chain sequence together with its context. Its antigen specificity is not known. One base away there is no much larger clone; base qualities are not given. The donors were healthy, HIV-negative adults with no recently reported acute infections or vaccinations. Every donor was a Caucasian adult residing in Nashville, Tennessee, USA. CD4+ T cells were enriched through magnetic negative selection, after which naive cells were positively selected on CD45RA and the remaining negative fraction served as the memory subset. After blood collection by leukapheresis, PBMCs were isolated using Ficoll-Histopaque density gradient centrifugation and then cryopreserved in the vapor phase of liquid nitrogen. Purity and quantity of every magnetically sorted T cell population were checked by analytical flow cytometry. Genomic DNA was isolated from each sorted fraction and quantified by UV absorbance on a Nanodrop 2000c.

The sample originates from a study of shared clonotypes between healthy human individuals (dated by TCRdb to the early 2020s). Regarding the study in general: Three men and a couple of women, aged 18 to 49 years, made up the cohort. For each donor, CD4 naive and CD4 memory were each given three plates, CD8 naive was given two plates, and CD8 memory was given one plate. Blood TCR repertoires of about five healthy adults were deeply sequenced to estimate repertoire size and the extent of clonotype sharing between individuals. Different laboratories and diverse techniques were used to prepare libraries and sequence TCR repertoires, to increase sequencing depth and limit assay-specific biases. Each donor's leukapheresis produced roughly between roughly 0.85 and 10 billion PBMCs. What the study reported, not specific to this receptor: Sampling was limited to blood, and TCR repertoires in tissue likely differ from TCR repertoires in blood. Incomplete sequencing was indicated by rarefaction of sorted-subset datasets, despite the large sequencing depth. Compared with non-shared clonotypes, the clonotypes found in all four sorted-subset donors had higher generation probabilities. When several donors were compared, the shared fraction of clonotypes was about 5.5% for naive CD4, less than 4% for naive CD8, roughly 2.5% for memory CD4, and roughly 0.4% for memory CD8. Larger estimated clonotype richness was generally found for naive subsets than for memory subsets. Based on pairwise subsampling, the degree of clonotype sharing among donors was expected to be affected by sequencing depth. Because the study included a small number of donors, the genetic and exposure-history diversity represented was limited.

Using the deep immunoSEQ assay, multiplex PCR amplified TCR CDR3 regions from genomic DNA. Genomic DNA extracted from each cell subset was distributed evenly over all wells of several immunoSEQ 96-well plates, and each plate served as one replicate. For sorted subsets, roughly 0.2 ug genomic DNA, equal to 30,000 or so T cell genomes, was loaded into each replicate PCR. Purified libraries were quantified with a Qubit 3.0 fluorometer, sized on a Bioanalyzer 2100, and re-quantified with the KAPA Library Quantification kit. Each immunoSEQ 96-well plate was sequenced on its own single-read 150-cycle Illumina NextSeq 550 flow cell. From the authors' description of their analysis: The immunoSEQ output contained only junctional sequences without quality scores, so filtering could not match that applied to full-length reads. Sequences were annotated with PyIR, a Python wrapper for IgBLAST v1.9, and V/J genes and CDR3 were assigned using IMGT germline references. Reads were filtered out if the reads had weak V/J assignments (E-value above 1e-6), no CDR3, stop codons, out-of-frame junctions, or ambiguous translated residues. V3J clonotypes were defined by identical inferred V gene, J gene, and CDR3 amino acid sequence. The percentage overlap between two repertoires was calculated by dividing the number of shared unique clonotypes by the size of the smaller repertoire. Three approaches were used to assess repertoire richness: RTK rarefaction, the Chao1 estimator, and Recon v2.1 estimates of unobserved clonotypes. OLGA was used to compute generation probabilities for all TCRbeta clonotypes that the gDNA method yielded from a handful of donors. TCRdb's version of the immuneACCESS table is confined to in-frame rearrangements and falls short of the full clone set. An unresolved V gene accounts for under half of the shortfall where checked; the remainder is of unknown origin. V and J calls and clone size come straight from that table; D and trimming were deduced from the DNA. The sample contains 1,400,000 or so clones, roughly 98.5% of them found a single time. The biggest ten clones account for roughly 0.35% of the sample.

Sequenced input: naive CD4+ T cells sorted from blood. The meaning of the sample's cell subset or site label: CD45RA+ positively selected. The sequence was collected from a man aged 25 to 40 in good health.

The bases are TGCGCCAGCAGCTTGTATTTTGGTGTAGAGACCCAGTACTTC. Its product reads: CASSLYFGVETQYF. This chain is built from TRBV5-1 and TRBJ2-5; no D gene call is confident. Measured from the cysteine to the phenylalanine, the CDR3 is 14 residues long. This entry keeps only the CDR3 DNA: 42 bases, framed from base 1. Cut back by 1 base and 4 bases, the V and J ends lie 11 bases apart. The germline V gene yields SGHRS for CDR1 and YFSETQ for CDR2.